The 15 T cell receptor beta chains in this list originate from one sample, sequenced in a study of T cell responses to AZD1222 COVID-19 vaccine. Repertoires were generated with immunoSEQ multiplex PCR, while TCRdb's copy carries only in-frame clones and drops some. The sample has 120,000 to 150,000 clones, roughly 91% seen once. The specimen was peripheral blood, collected on day 0 of AZD1222 vaccination. These receptors were collected from an adult in good health.

J is TRBJ1-4 and V is TRBV11-2; D call uncertain. V was shortened by 5 bases and J by 4 bases, with 23 bases between the two germline ends. The CDR3 contains 18 residues. Germline CDR1 is SGHAT and CDR2 is FQNNGV. The CDR3 here is CASSTLEGSQSDNEKLFF. CDR3 coding DNA: TGTGCCAGCAGCACCCTGGAGGGATCCCAGAGTGATAATGAAAAACTGTTTTTT.

The chain uses TRBV21-1 and TRBJ2-7; the D segment call TRBD1 is taken from the table without a DNA check. TRBV21-1 is flagged as a pseudogene. The CDR3 covers 16 residues. In nucleotides, the CDR3 is TGTGCCAGCAGCGGACGTTTCGGGCAGGGGGATTACGAGCAGTACTTC. It specifies CASSGRFGQGDYEQYF.

In DNA form, the CDR3 reads TGTGCCAGCAACAATCTTACGGGGGCTGGGGAGCAGTACTTC. Translation: CASNNLTGAGEQYF. The rearrangement uses TRBV5-5 and TRBJ2-7; D might be TRBD1 or TRBD2, each matching 6 bases. The CDR3 has 14 residues. Germline lookup yields CDR1 SGHKS and CDR2 YYEKEE (reference sequence). Trimming cost V 6 bases and J 7 bases, with 20 bases left between them.

V usage is TRBV25-1 and J usage is TRBJ1-2; 9 nucleotides align to TRBD1. Trimming at V came to 3 bases and at J to 13 bases, leaving 3 bases not matched to a gene. Per the germline V gene, CDR1 is MGHDK and CDR2 is SYGVNS. There are 11 residues in the CDR3. The CDR3 coding sequence is TGTGCCAGCAGTGATTGGACAGGGGTCACCTTC. Its protein is CASSDWTGVTF.

The chain joins TRBV6-5 to TRBJ2-3, with D possibly being TRBD2 (6 bases). Between the trimmed V and J ends, which lost 7 bases and 0 bases, there was a span of 14 bases. The CDR3 loop spans 15 amino acids. From germline, CDR1 is MNHEY and CDR2 SVGAGI. CDR3 region: CASKYGSTSTDTQYF. The CDR3 nucleotides are TGTGCCAGCAAGTACGGGAGTACAAGCACAGATACGCAGTATTTT.

The chain recombines TRBV6-5 with TRBJ1-6; TRBD1 aligns across 7 bases. J gave up 8 bases and V 0 bases, and 4 bases lay outside the gene matches. Germline V CDR1 and CDR2: MNHEY, SVGAGI. The CDR3 has 15 residues. The DNA for the CDR3 is TGTGCCAGCAGTTACTCGGGACAGAGGGATTCACCCCTCCACTTT. Translation gives CASSYSGQRDSPLHF.

The chain combines TRBV12-3 or TRBV12-4 with TRBJ1-5; no reliable D call. V lost 6 bases and J lost 8, with 11 bases in between. The CDR3 covers 12 residues. DNA of the CDR3: TGTGCCAGCAGCGTCGGACGGGAGCCCCAGCATTTT. Translation gives CASSVGREPQHF.

The CDR3 coding sequence is TGTGCCAGCAGCCAACTCCGTGGACTAGGTTACAATGAGCAGTTCTTC. The encoded protein is CASSQLRGLGYNEQFF. This chain joins TRBV28 and TRBJ2-1; 7 bases fit TRBD2. V shed 6 bases and J 4 bases; nucleotides not matched to a gene: 12. Germline values: CDR1 MDHEN, CDR2 SYDVKM. CDR3 size: 16 residues.

The V and J genes are TRBV9 and TRBJ1-4; TRBD1 matches at 7 bases. J gave up 2 bases and V 3 bases, and 7 bases lay outside the gene matches. CDR1 is SGDLS and CDR2 is YYNGEE in the germline V gene. The length of the CDR3 is 16 residues. CDR3 in DNA: TGTGCCAGCAGCGCGACCTCGGGACAGACTAATGAAAAACTGTTTTTT. Translated, it gives CASSATSGQTNEKLFF.

V gene TRBV28 combines with J gene TRBJ2-7; 7 positions match TRBD1. The trim removed 8 bases at V and 5 bases at J, leaving 6 bases unmatched. CDR1 is MDHEN, CDR2 SYDVKM, per germline. The CDR3 totals 12 residues. CDR3 region: CASETGKNEQYF. DNA for the CDR3: TGTGCCAGCGAGACAGGGAAGAACGAGCAGTACTTC.

V gene TRBV11-3 combines with J gene TRBJ2-3; D ambiguous. The V end was cut by 3 bases, the J end by 2 bases, with 6 bases between. Germline values: CDR1 SGHNT, CDR2 YENEEA. The length of the CDR3 is 13 residues. CDR3 protein: CASSFADTDTQYF. The CDR3 DNA follows: TGTGCCAGCAGCTTCGCCGACACAGATACGCAGTATTTT.

The chain has TRBV18 and TRBJ2-6; no definite D call. Per the germline V gene, CDR1 is KGHSH and CDR2 is LQKENI. The CDR3 length is 16 residues. The germline V and J ends were trimmed by 3 bases and 0 bases, with 9 bases remaining between them. As DNA, the CDR3 is TGTGCCAGCTCACCTGTGAGAAGCTCTGGGGCCAACGTCCTGACTTTC. Translation: CASSPVRSSGANVLTF.

This clone came up once. The chain couples TRBV12-3 or TRBV12-4 to TRBJ1-2; a weak D match, TRBD1 (6 bases). This CDR3 is 13 amino acids long. With 7 bases removed from V and 2 bases from J, the gap between germline ends came to 11 bases. CDR3 bases: TGTGCCAGCACCGGCAGGGGAAACTATGGCTACACCTTC. Translation gives CASTGRGNYGYTF.

The chain employs TRBV5-1 and TRBJ1-2; D ambiguous. Trimming took off 0 bases at V and 4 bases at J, with 10 bases between the two ends. Germline V gene data show CDR1 as SGHRS and CDR2 as YFSETQ. This CDR3 is built from 14 residues. The DNA for the CDR3 is TGCGCCAGCAGCTTGGAGACGGCAGCCTATGGCTACACCTTC. This gives the protein CASSLETAAYGYTF.

The chain is built from TRBV11-2 and TRBJ2-1, with D possibly being TRBD1 or TRBD2 (5 bases each). The germline gives CDR1 SGHAT, CDR2 FQNNGV. This CDR3 region has 18 residues. V gave up 2 bases and J gave up 9 bases, with 26 bases separating them. CDR3 sequence reads: CASSLRSAGASGQGEQFF. In DNA form, the CDR3 reads TGTGCCAGCAGCTTAAGATCCGCCGGGGCCTCTGGCCAGGGTGAGCAGTTCTTC.